This T cell receptor beta chain was sequenced in a study of neurological immune-mediated disorders. The CDR3 sequence is 17 residues long. J was trimmed by 0 bases and V by 3 bases; bases with no gene match: 6. CDR1 and CDR2 from the germline V gene are ENHRY and SYGVKD. 5'RACE with 10-nucleotide random UMIs produced the cDNA. The output of every sequencing run exceeded 170 million TCR-beta sequences, derived from 15-18 subjects. TCRdb recomputed calls from the 5' RACE reads with MiXCR, one row per CDR3 protein. In the table there are some 41,000 distinct CDR3 sequences, about 14% of which are singletons. 1 million sorted CD4+ or CD8+ T cells made each library. This clonotype was recorded at least ten times.

The J gene is TRBJ1-5, the V gene TRBV10-3; TRBD1 matches 9 bases. This TCR was recovered from a woman aged 55-70 years with HTLV-1-associated myelopathy (HAM/TSP). Sequenced: CD4+ T cells from blood. In DNA, the CDR3 is TGTGCCATCAGTGATAGTGGGACAGGGCCTAGCAATCAGCCCCAGCATTTT. It yields the protein CAISDSGTGPSNQPQHF.